This T cell receptor beta chain was captured in a study of shared clonotypes between healthy human individuals. Findings and caveats of the study: Richness estimates generally favored naive over memory subsets.

Trimming stripped 6 bases from V and 0 bases from J, with 2 bases between. The V gene's germline CDR1 is SGHTA and CDR2 FQGNSA. This CDR3 spans 11 amino acids. Concerning this clone itself: The antigen is unknown.

Assay used: immunoSEQ multiplex PCR; TCRdb lists only in-frame clones, some missing. The sample gives just over 2,000,000 clones, 90% to 95% of which show up once; approximately 0.13% is in the top ten. The specimen was naive CD4+ T cells sorted from blood. As to subset: CD45RA+ positively selected. The sequence derives from a man aged 18 to 30 in good health. V usage is TRBV7-2 and J usage is TRBJ2-5, with D unclear. CDR3 bases: TGTGCCAGCAGGGACCAAGAGACCCAGTACTTC. It is translated as CASRDQETQYF.